The clone carrying this TCR beta chain has a single count. Antigen unknown. These donors, healthy bone marrow donors, were studied. This sample stems from a study of cytomegalovirus exposure and HLA in healthy donors. Study observations and caveats: No immune exposure information besides CMV serostatus was available. There was a cluster of highly shared sequence variants that was likely a sequencing artifact.

V was trimmed by 10 bases and J by 2 bases, leaving 12 bases between them. The germline V gene encodes CDR1 MNHEY and CDR2 SVGAGI. There are 13 residues in the CDR3. It was with 60 Vbeta and 13 Jbeta primers that the PCR ran. This table comes from immunoSEQ multiplex PCR, and its TCRdb copy is limited to in-frame clones, with some not included. This sample carries more than 85,000 clones, around 75% of them seen once, and the ten largest clones take 6% to 8%. The TCR was taken from a man aged 25-45 years in good health and CMV-seropositive. The sample comprised PBMCs. V and J are TRBV6-5 and TRBJ1-5; no clear D gene. In nucleotides, the CDR3 is TGTGCCACCCGGGGATTGGGCAATCAGCCCCAGCATTTT. Its protein product is CATRGLGNQPQHF.